This entry is about one T cell receptor beta chain. Its antigen is currently unknown. Germline V gene lookup returns CDR1 SGHTA and CDR2 FQGNSA. V lost 5 bases to trimming and J lost 2 bases, with 15 bases between them. The CDR3 loop spans 15 amino acids. The data originate from a study of blood T cells in healthy people across ages. Study-wide results and limits: The study found TCR beta diversity correlated strongly with naive T cell percentage.

Sample-barcoded 5' priming and a J-beta primer mix drove a second PCR of roughly 6 to 12 cycles. TCRdb re-called the 5' RACE reads through MiXCR, storing one row per CDR3 protein. Found here are around 580,000 distinct CDR3 sequences, 47% of them singletons; the top ten hold around 23%. This sequence originates from an older man in good health. The V and J genes are TRBV7-2 and TRBJ1-1; D call uncertain. The sequencing input was blood. The CDR3 DNA is TGTGCCAGCAGCACTAGCCCACAGAGCAACACTGAAGCTTTCTTT. Translated: CASSTSPQSNTEAFF.